Listed here are 12 T cell receptor beta chains from one sample, sequenced in a study of human T cells and chemical hapten exposure. MiXCR, applied by TCRdb to the RACE reads, yields one record per CDR3 protein. This table has around 360,000 distinct CDR3 sequences, just under 6.5% appearing once. Time point meaning: patch test 2, 6 weeks after DPC sensitization. As to treatment: therapeutic diphenylcyclopropenone sensitization with weekly scalp DPC. The material was whole blood, obtained in connection with sensitization to the hapten diphenylcyclopropenone (DPC). Source of these receptors: a young woman with alopecia areata. Some clones in this sample may be carry-over from other donors' samples.

Points on this clonotype: A much larger clone differs by one base, so this may be a read error. J is TRBJ1-2 and V is TRBV5-1; D call uncertain. Trimming stripped 4 bases from V and 4 bases from J, with 17 bases between. From germline, CDR1 is SGHRS and CDR2 YFSETQ. The CDR3 consists of 15 residues. The CDR3 here is CASSMEGNYGYGYTF. The CDR3 DNA reads as TGCGCCAGCAGCATGGAAGGGAATTACGGCTATGGCTACACCTTC.

This clonotype was counted a few times. The V and J genes are TRBV20-1 and TRBJ1-5, with 7 bases that match TRBD1. The CDR3 is made up of 14 amino acids. Per germline, CDR1 DFQATT and CDR2 SNEGSKA (reference sequence). V lost 5 bases and J lost 7; bases outside the gene matches: 11. The CDR3 nucleotides are TGCAGTGCTCCGCAATACAGGGGAGGACAGCCCCAGCATTTT. Residues: CSAPQYRGGQPQHF.

The table lists this clonotype with many counts. The rearrangement links TRBV6-2 or TRBV6-3 to TRBJ1-1, with D tentatively TRBD1 (6 bases). V was trimmed by 6 bases and J by 1 base, leaving 12 bases between them. CDR1 MNHEY and CDR2 SVGEGT come from the germline V gene. This CDR3 comprises 14 residues. The CDR3 DNA sequence: TGTGCCAGCAGGCCAGACAGGAGGAACACTGAAGCTTTCTTT. Translation gives CASRPDRRNTEAFF.

Many counts were recorded for this clonotype. V usage is TRBV4-2 and J usage is TRBJ2-7; TRBD2 aligns across 10 bases. This CDR3 is built from 17 residues. In germline, CDR1 is LGHNA, CDR2 YNFKEQ. V dropped 1 base and J dropped 6; count of bases not matched to a gene: 12. CDR3 in DNA: TGTGCCAGCAGCCAAGCCCGAGGAGCGGGGGGGCGAGGCGAGCAGTACTTC. Its protein product is CASSQARGAGGRGEQYF.

This clonotype has at least ten counts. The gene calls are TRBV4-3 and TRBJ1-6; 7 positions agree with TRBD1. Germline assignment: CDR1 LGHNA and CDR2 YSLEER. CDR3 length equals 17 residues. V shed 0 bases and J 7 bases; nucleotides not matched to a gene: 9. CDR3 loop: CASSQDGGGRGNSPLHF. The CDR3 DNA follows: TGCGCCAGCAGCCAAGATGGGGGGGGCAGGGGGAATTCACCCCTCCACTTT.

A few counts support this clonotype. The rearrangement joins TRBV11-2 to TRBJ2-1; 9 positions match TRBD2. Unmatched junction bases numbered 3, after V lost 4 bases and J lost 2 bases. The CDR3 has 15 residues. The germline V gene has CDR1 SGHAT and CDR2 FQNNGV. CDR3 sequence: CASSSGLAPYNEQFF. The CDR3 DNA reads TGTGCCAGCAGCTCGGGACTAGCCCCCTACAATGAGCAGTTCTTC.

This clonotype was detected only a few times. This chain joins TRBV5-1 and TRBJ1-1; 9 nucleotides line up with TRBD1. With V trimmed by 3 bases and J by 1 base, 4 bases remained unmatched. The CDR3 runs 15 residues. CDR1 SGHRS and CDR2 YFSETQ come from the germline V gene. CDR3 loop: CASSSGQGENTEAFF. The CDR3 DNA reads TGCGCCAGCAGCTCGGGACAGGGAGAGAACACTGAAGCTTTCTTT.

This sequence joins TRBV7-2 and TRBJ1-5; the match to TRBD1 covers 9 bases. The CDR3 covers 15 residues. V shed 5 bases and J 6 bases; nucleotides not matched to a gene: 8. Germline CDR1 SGHTA, CDR2 FQGNSA. The CDR3 DNA is TGTGCCAGCAGCCGGGACAGGGACTGGGGTCAGCCCCAGCATTTT. This sequence encodes CASSRDRDWGQPQHF.

The chain has TRBV4-3 and TRBJ2-3; 9 bases fit TRBD2. With 2 bases clipped from V and 0 bases from J, the junction kept 12 bases outside the gene matches. The V gene's germline CDR1 is LGHNA and CDR2 YSLEER. The CDR3 sequence is 19 residues long. In nucleotides, the CDR3 is TGCGCCAGCAGCCAAAGGTTAGCTAGCGGGGCTTCTAGCACAGATACGCAGTATTTT. Its protein product is CASSQRLASGASSTDTQYF.

This clonotype appeared many times. This chain joins TRBV7-2 and TRBJ2-3; D gene uncertain. Looked up from germline, CDR1 is SGHTA and CDR2 is FQGNSA. This CDR3 contains 14 residues. V was trimmed by 4 bases and J by 0 bases, leaving 8 bases between them. The CDR3 DNA follows: TGTGCCAGCAGCTCCTATCTTAGCACAGATACGCAGTATTTT. Translation gives CASSSYLSTDTQYF. The variable domain in full, completed from reference TRBV7-2 and TRBJ2-3, reads GAGVSQSPSNKVTEKGKDVELRCDPISGHTALYWYRQSLGQGLEFLIYFQGNSAPDKSGLPSDRFSAERTGGSVSTLTIQRTQQEDSAVYLCASSSYLSTDTQYFGPGTRLTVL.

This clonotype was detected many times. V and J are TRBV6-2 or TRBV6-3 and TRBJ1-5; no clear D gene. Germline CDR1 reads MNHEY; CDR2 reads SVGEGT. The CDR3 runs to 14 residues. V was shortened by 6 bases and J by 0 bases, with 9 bases between the two germline ends. CDR3 region: CASSSESSNQPQHF. CDR3 DNA sequence: TGTGCCAGCAGCTCGGAATCTAGCAATCAGCCCCAGCATTTT.

The rearrangement links TRBV20-1 to TRBJ2-2; 8 bases match TRBD2. The V and J ends lost 0 bases and 3 bases, in that order; junction bases with no gene match: 18. Germline loops: CDR1 DFQATT, CDR2 SNEGSKA (reference sequence). There are 20 residues in the CDR3. The CDR3 spells CSARDPSAGGDLHYTGELFF. CDR3 DNA sequence: TGCAGTGCTAGAGATCCCTCGGCGGGGGGCGACTTACATTACACCGGGGAGCTGTTTTTT.